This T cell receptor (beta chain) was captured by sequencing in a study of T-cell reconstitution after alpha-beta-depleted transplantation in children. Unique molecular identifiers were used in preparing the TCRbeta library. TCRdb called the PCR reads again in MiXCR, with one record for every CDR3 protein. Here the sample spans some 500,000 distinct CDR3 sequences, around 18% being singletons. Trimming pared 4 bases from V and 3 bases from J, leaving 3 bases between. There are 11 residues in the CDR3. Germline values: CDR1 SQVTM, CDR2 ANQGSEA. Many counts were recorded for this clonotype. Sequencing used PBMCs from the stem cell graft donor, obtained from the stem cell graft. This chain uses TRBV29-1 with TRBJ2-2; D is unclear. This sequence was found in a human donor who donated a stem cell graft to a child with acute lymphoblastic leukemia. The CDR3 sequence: CSVGDTGELFF. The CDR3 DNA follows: TGCAGCGTTGGGGACACCGGGGAGCTGTTTTTT.